These T cell receptor beta chains were read from a single sample in a study of control samples from healthy donors and cancer patients. Profiled with immunoSEQ multiplex PCR; TCRdb holds only in-frame clones, not every one. The data hold 100,000 or so clones, with under 95% observed a single time. Sequenced sample: blood. The receptors were gathered from a woman under 30 in good health. CDR3s include the opening cysteine and the closing phenylalanine or tryptophan. The D gene is left open where the match is weak. A clone size is listed for some rows: how often the clone was seen (once, few, many), or a class if it is expanded.

D gene: TRBD2; J gene: TRBJ2-1; clone size: NA; V gene: TRBV4-2; CDR3 DNA: TGTGCCAGCAGCCAAGGCTTACTAGCGGGGGGCTACAATGAGCAGTTCTTC; CDR3 protein: CASSQGLLAGGYNEQFF
D gene: NA; J gene: TRBJ1-2; clone size: NA; V gene: TRBV24-1; CDR3 DNA: TGTGCCACCAGTGACTCAGGGTATGGCTACACCTTC; CDR3 protein: CATSDSGYGYTF
D gene: TRBD1; J gene: TRBJ1-2; clone size: NA; V gene: TRBV19; CDR3 DNA: TGTGCCAGTAAAACAGGGGGCTATGGCTACACCTTC; CDR3 protein: CASKTGGYGYTF
D gene: NA; J gene: TRBJ2-7; clone size: NA; V gene: TRBV6-1; CDR3 DNA: TGTGCCAGCAGTGAAAGGATTTCGGCAGCCGAGCAGTACTTC; CDR3 protein: CASSERISAAEQYF
D gene: NA; J gene: TRBJ2-7; clone size: NA; V gene: TRBV19; CDR3 DNA: TGTGCCAGTAGAGCGGGCGCTGGAAGATCCTACGAGCAGTACTTC; CDR3 protein: CASRAGAGRSYEQYF
D gene: NA; J gene: TRBJ1-3; clone size: NA; V gene: TRBV12-5; CDR3 DNA: TGTGCTGGATGTAGAAACACCATATATTTT; CDR3 protein: CAGCRNTIYF
D gene: NA; J gene: TRBJ1-1; clone size: NA; V gene: TRBV30; CDR3 DNA: TGTGCCTGGAGTGTATGGGGGGCCCTGAACACTGAAGCTTTCTTT; CDR3 protein: CAWSVWGALNTEAFF
D gene: TRBD2; J gene: TRBJ2-7; clone size: NA; V gene: TRBV7-8; CDR3 DNA: TGTGCCAGCAGCACACAACTAGCGGGGGGCTCCTACGAGCAGTACTTC; CDR3 protein: CASSTQLAGGSYEQYF
D gene: NA; J gene: TRBJ1-1; clone size: NA; V gene: TRBV27; CDR3 DNA: TGTGCCAGCAGTTTAATCATGCGGGGGCCAACCCAAATGGAAGCTTTCTTT; CDR3 protein: CASSLIMRGPTQMEAFF
D gene: NA; J gene: TRBJ2-7; clone size: medium-sized; V gene: TRBV30; CDR3 DNA: TGTGCCTGGAGTGTACAAACGGGAGTCTACGAGCAGTACTTC; CDR3 protein: CAWSVQTGVYEQYF
D gene: NA; J gene: TRBJ2-7; clone size: NA; V gene: TRBV5-5; CDR3 DNA: TGTGCCAGCAGCCCCTACAGGGAAGCCGCCTACGAGCAGTACTTC; CDR3 protein: CASSPYREAAYEQYF
D gene: TRBD1; J gene: TRBJ2-5; clone size: NA; V gene: TRBV4-2; CDR3 DNA: TGTGCCAGCAGCCGCAACACAGGGGAAGAGACCCAGTACTTC; CDR3 protein: CASSRNTGEETQYF
D gene: NA; J gene: TRBJ2-1; clone size: NA; V gene: TRBV6-4; CDR3 DNA: TGTGCCAGCCCCCGCGTGGGGACACACAATGAGCAGTTCTTC; CDR3 protein: CASPRVGTHNEQFF
D gene: TRBD1; J gene: TRBJ1-2; clone size: NA; V gene: TRBV28; CDR3 DNA: TGTGCCAGCAGTCTTACATCTTCACAGGGGTTGGACTACACCTTC; CDR3 protein: CASSLTSSQGLDYTF
D gene: NA; J gene: TRBJ2-1; clone size: NA; V gene: TRBV12-5; CDR3 DNA: TGTGCTAGTGGTTTGGCGCTTCCAGGAGAACAATACAATGAGCAGTTCTTC; CDR3 protein: CASGLALPGEQYNEQFF
D gene: NA; J gene: TRBJ2-2; clone size: NA; V gene: TRBV19; CDR3 DNA: TGTGCCAGTAGTATAGGTCCCGTAGGCGGGGAGCTGTTTTTT; CDR3 protein: CASSIGPVGGELFF
D gene: TRBD2; J gene: TRBJ2-3; clone size: NA; V gene: TRBV9; CDR3 DNA: TGTGCCAGCAGCGTAAGTGCGGGAGGAGAAGATACGCAGTATTTT; CDR3 protein: CASSVSAGGEDTQYF
D gene: NA; J gene: TRBJ2-1; clone size: NA; V gene: TRBV7-2; CDR3 DNA: TGTGCCAGCAGCTCGAAGATGAACCTCAATGAGCAGTTCTTC; CDR3 protein: CASSSKMNLNEQFF
D gene: TRBD1; J gene: TRBJ2-3; clone size: NA; V gene: TRBV18; CDR3 DNA: TGTGCCAGCTCACCTCTCGCAGGGGGCACTGGCACAGATACGCAGTATTTT; CDR3 protein: CASSPLAGGTGTDTQYF
D gene: NA; J gene: TRBJ1-3; clone size: NA; V gene: TRBV7-9; CDR3 DNA: TGTGCCAGCAGCCGCGACAGAGGCTCTGGAAACACCATATATTTT; CDR3 protein: CASSRDRGSGNTIYF
D gene: NA; J gene: TRBJ2-2; clone size: NA; V gene: TRBV11-2; CDR3 DNA: TGTGCCAGCAGCTTAGATTTCGGCACCGGGGAGCTGTTTTTT; CDR3 protein: CASSLDFGTGELFF
D gene: NA; J gene: TRBJ1-3; clone size: NA; V gene: TRBV12-3/TRBV12-4; CDR3 DNA: TGTGCCAGCAGTTTCATCTACACCATATATTTT; CDR3 protein: CASSFIYTIYF
D gene: TRBD1; J gene: TRBJ1-1; clone size: NA; V gene: TRBV27; CDR3 DNA: TGTGCCAGCAGTTTCAGACAGGGAAGGCACACTGAAGCTTTCTTT; CDR3 protein: CASSFRQGRHTEAFF
D gene: NA; J gene: TRBJ2-4; clone size: NA; V gene: TRBV18; CDR3 DNA: TGTGCCAGCTCACCCGGGGACGGGAAGGGAATAGCCAAAAACATTCAGTACTTC; CDR3 protein: CASSPGDGKGIAKNIQYF
D gene: NA; J gene: TRBJ2-1; clone size: NA; V gene: TRBV5-1; CDR3 DNA: TGCGCCAGCAGCTTGGTTGGGACACGAGGCAATGAGCAGTTCTTC; CDR3 protein: CASSLVGTRGNEQFF
D gene: TRBD2; J gene: TRBJ2-5; clone size: once; V gene: TRBV20-1; CDR3 DNA: TGCAGTGCTACTGACTTGGGACTAGCAGAGACCCAGTACTTC; CDR3 protein: CSATDLGLAETQYF
D gene: NA; J gene: TRBJ1-5; clone size: NA; V gene: TRBV5-6; CDR3 DNA: TGTGCCAGCAGCCATGGGGACCACCCGGGCAATCAGCCCCAGCATTTT; CDR3 protein: CASSHGDHPGNQPQHF